Each of the 6 T cell receptor beta chains below was sequenced from the same sample in a study of T cells in Graves' hyperthyroidism and ophthalmopathy. TCR beta CDR3 regions were amplified from RNA. First-round RT-PCR of the TCR CDR3 relied on the HTBI primer set. Each CDR3 protein gets one entry after TCRdb re-called the multiplex PCR reads with MiXCR. The sample records a few hundred thousand distinct CDR3 sequences, roughly 15% being singletons. What was sequenced was blood. Source of these receptors: a woman aged 35 to 49 with Graves' hyperthyroidism that later progressed to Graves' ophthalmopathy.

The chain has TRBV2 and TRBJ2-7; maybe TRBD1 (5 bases). The germline gives CDR1 SNHLY, CDR2 FYNNEI. With 7 bases removed from V and 6 bases from J, the gap between germline ends came to 19 bases. The CDR3 length is 14 residues. The CDR3 DNA is TGTGCCAGCACCCCTGGGGCAGGGCCCGGCGAGCAGTACTTC. Residues: CASTPGAGPGEQYF.

V gene TRBV3-1 combines with J gene TRBJ1-6; TRBD1 agrees at 7 bases. The CDR3 has 14 residues. Germline lookup yields CDR1 LGHDT and CDR2 YNNKEL (reference sequence). The V and J ends lost 5 bases and 7 bases, in that order; junction bases with no gene match: 5. Here the CDR3 DNA reads TGTGCCAGCAGCTCCACAGGGGCAAATTCACCCCTCCACTTT. This encodes CASSSTGANSPLHF.

This clonotype was counted ten times or more. The chain employs TRBV2 and TRBJ1-3, with a possible D match to TRBD1 (6 bases). Trimming took off 3 bases at V and 3 bases at J, with 12 bases between the two ends. Germline V CDR1 and CDR2: SNHLY, FYNNEI. The CDR3 covers 15 residues. The CDR3 coding sequence is TGTGCCAGCAGTGATGGCAGGGGTGGTGGAAACACCATATATTTT. Translated, it gives CASSDGRGGGNTIYF. The whole variable domain, filled in from reference TRBV2 and TRBJ1-3, reads EPEVTQTPSHQVTQMGQEVILRCVPISNHLYFYWYRQILGQKVEFLVSFYNNEISEKSEIFDDQFSVERPDGSNFTLKIRSTKLEDSAMYFCASSDGRGGGNTIYFGEGSWLTVV.

This chain links TRBV27 with TRBJ2-2; perhaps TRBD1 as D (6 bases). With 6 bases removed from V and 2 bases from J, the gap between germline ends came to 16 bases. CDR3 length: 16 amino acids. Germline V gene sequence: CDR1 MNHEY, CDR2 SMNVEV (reference sequence). The CDR3 reads CASRPYGQLNTGELFF. CDR3 coding DNA: TGTGCCAGCAGGCCTTATGGACAGCTAAACACCGGGGAGCTGTTTTTT.

On this clonotype itself: Given a much more abundant clone one base away, this may be a read error. V usage is TRBV6-1 and J usage is TRBJ2-1; perhaps D is TRBD1 or TRBD2 (5 bases each). Looked up from germline, CDR1 is MNHNS and CDR2 is SASEGT. CDR3 length: 18 amino acids. The CDR3 loop is CGSSEKSYSGSSYNEQFF. The DNA for the CDR3 is TGTGGCAGCAGTGAAAAATCTTATTCAGGGAGCTCCTACAATGAGCAGTTCTTC.

This clonotype was counted a few times. This chain joins TRBV28 and TRBJ2-3; D is unresolved. Germline-derived CDR1 and CDR2 are MDHEN and SYDVKM. The V and J ends lost 7 bases and 1 base respectively, with 12 bases between them. The CDR3 runs to 14 residues. CDR3 sequence reads: CASKLSDGTDTQYF. CDR3 bases: TGTGCCAGCAAATTGAGTGACGGCACAGATACGCAGTATTTT.